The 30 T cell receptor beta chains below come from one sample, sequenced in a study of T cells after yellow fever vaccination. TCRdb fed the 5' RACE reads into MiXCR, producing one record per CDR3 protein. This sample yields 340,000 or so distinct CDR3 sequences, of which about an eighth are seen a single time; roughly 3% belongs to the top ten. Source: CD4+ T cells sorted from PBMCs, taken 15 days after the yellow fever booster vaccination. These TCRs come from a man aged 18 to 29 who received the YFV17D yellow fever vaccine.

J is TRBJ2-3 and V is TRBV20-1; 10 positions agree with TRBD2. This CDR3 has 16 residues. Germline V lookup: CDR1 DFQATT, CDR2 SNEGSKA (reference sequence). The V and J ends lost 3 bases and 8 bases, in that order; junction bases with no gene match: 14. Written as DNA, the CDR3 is TGCAGTGCTAGTAAGGCTAGCGGGGGCCGCGTACTTACGCAGTATTTT. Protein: CSASKASGGRVLTQYF.

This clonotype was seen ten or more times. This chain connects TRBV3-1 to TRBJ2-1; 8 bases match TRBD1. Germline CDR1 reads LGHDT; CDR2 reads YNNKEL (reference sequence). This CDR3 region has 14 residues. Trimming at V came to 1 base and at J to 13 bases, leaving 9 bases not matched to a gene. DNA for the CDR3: TGTGCCAGCAGCCAAGGAGTCCCAGGGGGCGATCAGTTCTTC. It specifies CASSQGVPGGDQFF.

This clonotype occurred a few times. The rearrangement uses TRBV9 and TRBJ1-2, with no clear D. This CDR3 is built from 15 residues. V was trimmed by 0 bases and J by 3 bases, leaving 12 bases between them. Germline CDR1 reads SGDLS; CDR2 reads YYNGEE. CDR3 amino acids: CASSVAASSHYGYTF. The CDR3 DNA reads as TGTGCCAGCAGCGTAGCCGCCTCATCCCACTATGGCTACACCTTC.

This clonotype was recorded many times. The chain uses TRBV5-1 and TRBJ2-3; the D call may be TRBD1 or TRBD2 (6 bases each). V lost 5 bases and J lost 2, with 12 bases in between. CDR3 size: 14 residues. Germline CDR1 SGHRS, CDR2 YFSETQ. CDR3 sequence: CASRYRGLTDTQYF. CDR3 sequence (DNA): TGCGCCAGCAGGTATCGGGGGCTCACAGATACGCAGTATTTT.

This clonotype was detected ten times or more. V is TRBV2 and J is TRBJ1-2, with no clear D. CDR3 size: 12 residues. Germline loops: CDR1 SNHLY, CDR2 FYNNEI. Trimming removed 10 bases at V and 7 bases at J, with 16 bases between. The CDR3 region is CATTDVGRGYTF. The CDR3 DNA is TGTGCCACTACGGACGTCGGTCGTGGCTACACCTTC.

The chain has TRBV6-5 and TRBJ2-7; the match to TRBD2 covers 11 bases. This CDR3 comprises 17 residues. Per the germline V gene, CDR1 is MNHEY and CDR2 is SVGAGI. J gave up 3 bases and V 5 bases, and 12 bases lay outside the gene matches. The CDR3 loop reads CASSPWASGGLFYEQYF. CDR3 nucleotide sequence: TGTGCCAGCAGTCCCTGGGCTAGCGGGGGGTTATTCTACGAGCAGTACTTC.

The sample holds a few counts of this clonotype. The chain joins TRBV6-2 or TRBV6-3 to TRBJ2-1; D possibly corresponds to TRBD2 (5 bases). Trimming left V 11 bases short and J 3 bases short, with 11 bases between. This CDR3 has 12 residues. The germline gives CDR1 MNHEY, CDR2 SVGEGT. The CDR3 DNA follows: TGTGCCGCCCGGGAAAACTACAATGAGCAGTTCTTC. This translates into CAARENYNEQFF.

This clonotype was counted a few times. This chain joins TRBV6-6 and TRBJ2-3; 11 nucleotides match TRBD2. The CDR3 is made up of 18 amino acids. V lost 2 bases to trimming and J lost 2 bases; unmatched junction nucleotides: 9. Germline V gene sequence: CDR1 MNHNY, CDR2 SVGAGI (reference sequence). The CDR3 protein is CASSYIASGGTYTDTQYF. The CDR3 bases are TGTGCCAGCAGTTACATCGCTAGCGGGGGGACGTACACAGATACGCAGTATTTT.

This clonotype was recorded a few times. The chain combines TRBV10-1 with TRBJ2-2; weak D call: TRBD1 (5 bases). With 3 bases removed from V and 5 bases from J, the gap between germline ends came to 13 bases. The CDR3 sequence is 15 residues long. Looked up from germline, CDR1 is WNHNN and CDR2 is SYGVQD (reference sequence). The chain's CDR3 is CASSDGRVGTGELFF. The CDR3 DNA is TGCGCCAGCAGTGACGGCAGGGTAGGGACCGGGGAGCTGTTTTTT.

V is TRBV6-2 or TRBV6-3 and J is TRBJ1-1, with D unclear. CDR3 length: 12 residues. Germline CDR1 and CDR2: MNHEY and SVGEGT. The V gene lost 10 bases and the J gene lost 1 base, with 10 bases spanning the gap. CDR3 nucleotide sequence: TGTGCCATCTCGGACCCGAACACTGAAGCTTTCTTT. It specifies CAISDPNTEAFF.

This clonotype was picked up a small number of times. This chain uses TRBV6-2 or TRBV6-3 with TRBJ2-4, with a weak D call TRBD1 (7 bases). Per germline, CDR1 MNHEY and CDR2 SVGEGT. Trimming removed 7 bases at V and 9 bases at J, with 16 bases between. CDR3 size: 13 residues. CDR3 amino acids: CASTYGGGGIQYF. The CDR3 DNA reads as TGTGCCAGCACCTATGGAGGGGGCGGCATTCAGTACTTC.

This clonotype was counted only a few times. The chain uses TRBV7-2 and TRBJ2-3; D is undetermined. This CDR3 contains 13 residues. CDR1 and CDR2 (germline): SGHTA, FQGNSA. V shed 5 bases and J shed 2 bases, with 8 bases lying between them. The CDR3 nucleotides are TGTGCCAGCAGCGCCCGTACCACAGATACGCAGTATTTT. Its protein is CASSARTTDTQYF.

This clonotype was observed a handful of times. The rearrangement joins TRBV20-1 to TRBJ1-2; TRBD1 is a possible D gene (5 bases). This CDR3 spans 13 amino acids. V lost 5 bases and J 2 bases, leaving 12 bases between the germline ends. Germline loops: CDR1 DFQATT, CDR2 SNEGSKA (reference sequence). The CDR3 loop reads CSASPGRNYGYTF. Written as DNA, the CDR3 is TGCAGTGCTTCACCGGGGCGAAACTATGGCTACACCTTC.

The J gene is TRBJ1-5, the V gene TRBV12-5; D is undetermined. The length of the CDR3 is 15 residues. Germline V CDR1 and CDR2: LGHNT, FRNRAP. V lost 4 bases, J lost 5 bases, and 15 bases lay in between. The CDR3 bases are TGTGCTAGTGGTTCTAGTACCACTTCGGATCAGCCCCAGCATTTT. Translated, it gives CASGSSTTSDQPQHF.

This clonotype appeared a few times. Here the CDR3 DNA reads TGTGCCAGCACTACGGGACAGGGCAACTATGGCTACACCTTC. It is translated as CASTTGQGNYGYTF. V usage is TRBV28 and J usage is TRBJ1-2, with 9 bases that match TRBD1. V shed 7 bases and J 2 bases; nucleotides not matched to a gene: 5. CDR1 is MDHEN and CDR2 is SYDVKM in the germline V gene. The CDR3 length is 14 residues.

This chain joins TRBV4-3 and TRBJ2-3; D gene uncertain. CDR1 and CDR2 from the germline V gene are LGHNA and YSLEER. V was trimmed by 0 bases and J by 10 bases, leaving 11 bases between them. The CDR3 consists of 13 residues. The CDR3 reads CASSQDLSLPQYF. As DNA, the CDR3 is TGCGCCAGCAGCCAAGATCTTTCGTTACCGCAGTATTTT.

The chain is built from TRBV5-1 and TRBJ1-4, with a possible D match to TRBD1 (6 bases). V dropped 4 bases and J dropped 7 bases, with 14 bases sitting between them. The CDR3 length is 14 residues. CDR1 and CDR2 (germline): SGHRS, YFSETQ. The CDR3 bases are TGCGCCAGCAGCCCGGAAGGGGGTGGTGAAAAACTGTTTTTT. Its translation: CASSPEGGGEKLFF.

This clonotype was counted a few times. CDR3 bases: TGTGCCAGCAGCTTCGTTAGCGCAGGGGCAATTTACGAGCAGTACTTC. Translating gives CASSFVSAGAIYEQYF. This sequence joins TRBV7-2 and TRBJ2-7; D perhaps matches TRBD1 (6 bases). Trimming took off 3 bases at V and 4 bases at J, with 19 bases between the two ends. CDR3 length: 16 amino acids. Germline loops: CDR1 SGHTA, CDR2 FQGNSA.

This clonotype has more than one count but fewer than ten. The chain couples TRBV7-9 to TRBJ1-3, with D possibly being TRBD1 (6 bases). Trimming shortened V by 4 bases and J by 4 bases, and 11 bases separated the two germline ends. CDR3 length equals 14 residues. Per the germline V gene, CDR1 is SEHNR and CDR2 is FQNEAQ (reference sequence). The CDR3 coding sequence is TGTGCCAGCAGCTATACAGGGTTCGGAAACACCATATATTTT. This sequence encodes CASSYTGFGNTIYF.

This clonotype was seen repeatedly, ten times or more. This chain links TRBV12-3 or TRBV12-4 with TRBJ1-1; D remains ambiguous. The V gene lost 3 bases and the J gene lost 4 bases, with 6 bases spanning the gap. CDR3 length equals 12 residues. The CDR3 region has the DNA TGTGCCAGCAGTTTTGCGTTCACTGAAGCTTTCTTT. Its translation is CASSFAFTEAFF.

The CDR3 reads CASSLGLAVTETQYF. CDR3 sequence (DNA): TGTGCCAGCAGCTTAGGACTAGCGGTGACGGAGACCCAGTACTTC. This sequence joins TRBV7-2 and TRBJ2-5, with 9 positions matching TRBD2. CDR1 SGHTA and CDR2 FQGNSA come from the germline V gene. The CDR3 sequence is 15 residues long. V was clipped by 1 base and J by 5 bases; unmatched bases: 5.

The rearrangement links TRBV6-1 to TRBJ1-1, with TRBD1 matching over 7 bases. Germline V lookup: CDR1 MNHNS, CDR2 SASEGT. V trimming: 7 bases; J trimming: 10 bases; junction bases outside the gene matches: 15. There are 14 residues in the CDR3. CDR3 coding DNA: TGTGCCAGCAACGACGAGGGGGCCTTATCTTTAGCTTTCTTT. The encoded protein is CASNDEGALSLAFF.

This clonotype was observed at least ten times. DNA for the CDR3: TGCGCCAGCAGCCAATACCAGACTAGCACTCAAGAGACCCAGTACTTC. Its protein product is CASSQYQTSTQETQYF. The rearrangement links TRBV4-1 to TRBJ2-5, with 7 bases aligning to TRBD2. Germline assignment: CDR1 MGHRA and CDR2 YSYEKL. Unmatched junction bases numbered 8, after V lost 2 bases and J lost 2 bases. The CDR3 extends over 16 amino acids.

The CDR3 protein is CASIARRGRAFF. CDR3 DNA sequence: TGTGCCAGCATCGCGAGGCGGGGTAGAGCTTTCTTT. The V and J genes are TRBV28 and TRBJ1-1; D gene uncertain. The CDR3 totals 12 residues. CDR1 is MDHEN, CDR2 SYDVKM, per germline. Trimming removed 7 bases at V and 10 bases at J, with 16 bases between.

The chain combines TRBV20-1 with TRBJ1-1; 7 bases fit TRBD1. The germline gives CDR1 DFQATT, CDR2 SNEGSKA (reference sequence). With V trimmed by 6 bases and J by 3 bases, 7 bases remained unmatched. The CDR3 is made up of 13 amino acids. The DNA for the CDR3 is TGCAGTGCGTCGACAGGGTCCTACACTGAAGCTTTCTTT. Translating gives CSASTGSYTEAFF.

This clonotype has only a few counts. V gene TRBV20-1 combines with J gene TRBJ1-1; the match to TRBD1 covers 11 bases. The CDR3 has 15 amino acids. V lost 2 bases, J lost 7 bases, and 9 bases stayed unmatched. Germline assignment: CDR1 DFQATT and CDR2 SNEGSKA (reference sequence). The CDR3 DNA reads TGCAGTGCTAGATTTTCCGTAGGGACAGGGGGTGAAGCTTTCTTT. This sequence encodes CSARFSVGTGGEAFF.

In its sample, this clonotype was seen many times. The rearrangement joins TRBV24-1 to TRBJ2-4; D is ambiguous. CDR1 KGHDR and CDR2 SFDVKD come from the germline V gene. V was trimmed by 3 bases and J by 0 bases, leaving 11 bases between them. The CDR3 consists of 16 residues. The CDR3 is CATSDDLDLAKNIQYF. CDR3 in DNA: TGTGCCACCAGTGATGACCTGGATTTAGCCAAAAACATTCAGTACTTC.

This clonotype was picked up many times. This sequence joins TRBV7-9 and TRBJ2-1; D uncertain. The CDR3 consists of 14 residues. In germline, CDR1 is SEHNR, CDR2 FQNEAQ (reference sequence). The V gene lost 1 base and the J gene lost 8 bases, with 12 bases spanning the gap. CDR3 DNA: TGTGCCAGCAGCTTAGTATCCCGAGGCGATGAGCAGTTCTTC. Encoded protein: CASSLVSRGDEQFF.

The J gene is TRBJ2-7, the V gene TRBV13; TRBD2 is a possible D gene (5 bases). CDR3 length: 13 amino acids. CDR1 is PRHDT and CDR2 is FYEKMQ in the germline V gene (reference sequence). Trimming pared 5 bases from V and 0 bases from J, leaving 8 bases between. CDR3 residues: CASSRRGSYEQYF. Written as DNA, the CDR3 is TGTGCCAGCAGCCGTCGGGGCTCCTACGAGCAGTACTTC.

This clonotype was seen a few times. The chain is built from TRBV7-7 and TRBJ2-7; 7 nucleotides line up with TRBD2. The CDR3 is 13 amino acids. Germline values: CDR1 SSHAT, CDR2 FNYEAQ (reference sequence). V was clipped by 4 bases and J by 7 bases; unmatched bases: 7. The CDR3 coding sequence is TGTGCCAGCAGCTCCGGACTAGTCGGAGAGCAGTACTTC. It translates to CASSSGLVGEQYF.